This is a list of T cell receptor beta chains from one sample in a study of blood T cell repertoires in COVID-19. Produced via immunoSEQ multiplex PCR; TCRdb's table is partial and in-frame only. The table lists about 150,000 clones, 76% of them singletons. The sample comprised peripheral blood. The receptors stem from a woman aged 80 or over with acute or convalescent COVID-19. The CDR3 runs from the conserved cysteine through the conserved F or W. A D gene is named only where the DNA matches it firmly. Not every row has a clone size; where given, it reads once, few, many or a size class.

d_gene: TRBD2; abundance: .; v_gene: TRBV18; j_gene: TRBJ2-5; CDR3nt: TGTGCCAGCTCACCACCGGGACTAGCGGGGCCCTCCAGGGAGACCCAGTACTTC; CDR3aa: CASSPPGLAGPSRETQYF
d_gene: TRBD1; abundance: .; v_gene: TRBV5-1; j_gene: TRBJ2-2; CDR3nt: TGCGCCAGCAGCTTGAGGTGGACAGGGGGCACCGGGGAGCTGTTTTTT; CDR3aa: CASSLRWTGGTGELFF
d_gene: TRBD2; abundance: few; v_gene: TRBV5-8; j_gene: TRBJ2-1; CDR3nt: TGTGCCAGCAGCGCTGGTAGCGGGAGGAGTGAGCAGTTCTTC; CDR3aa: CASSAGSGRSEQFF
d_gene: TRBD1; abundance: .; v_gene: TRBV5-4; j_gene: TRBJ1-3; CDR3nt: TGTGCCAGCAGCTCTGCGCTGGCAGGGGGCAGGAACACCATATATTTT; CDR3aa: CASSSALAGGRNTIYF
d_gene: TRBD1; abundance: .; v_gene: TRBV6-2/TRBV6-3; j_gene: TRBJ1-6; CDR3nt: TGTGCCAGCAGTTACCGCTCGACTCGACAGGGGGATTCACCCCTCCACTTT; CDR3aa: CASSYRSTRQGDSPLHF
d_gene: TRBD2; abundance: .; v_gene: TRBV6-6; j_gene: TRBJ2-1; CDR3nt: TGTGCCAGCAGTTCCGGGACTAGCGTAAACTACAATGAGCAGTTCTTC; CDR3aa: CASSSGTSVNYNEQFF
d_gene: .; abundance: few; v_gene: TRBV3-1/TRBV3-2; j_gene: TRBJ2-2; CDR3nt: TGTGCCAGCAGCCAACGGAGGAGTACCGGGGAGCTGTTTTTT; CDR3aa: CASSQRRSTGELFF
d_gene: TRBD2; abundance: few; v_gene: TRBV3-1/TRBV3-2; j_gene: TRBJ2-2; CDR3nt: TGTGCCAGCAGCCAAGGGACTAGCGGGAGGATCGGGGAGCTGTTTTTT; CDR3aa: CASSQGTSGRIGELFF
d_gene: TRBD2; abundance: once; v_gene: TRBV7-2; j_gene: TRBJ2-7; CDR3nt: TGTGCCAGCAGCCCTCCGGGACTAGCGGGATACGAGCAGTACTTC; CDR3aa: CASSPPGLAGYEQYF
d_gene: .; abundance: .; v_gene: TRBV18; j_gene: TRBJ1-6; CDR3nt: TGTGCCAGCTCACCAGCGCAGGGAACAAGGAATTCACCCCTCCACTTT; CDR3aa: CASSPAQGTRNSPLHF
d_gene: TRBD1; abundance: .; v_gene: TRBV25-1; j_gene: TRBJ1-2; CDR3nt: TGTGCCAGCAGTGAGACAGGGGCCTATGGCTACACCTTC; CDR3aa: CASSETGAYGYTF
d_gene: .; abundance: .; v_gene: TRBV6-6; j_gene: TRBJ1-1; CDR3nt: TGTGCCAGCCGCCGGGGGTTGAGCACTGAAGCTTTCTTT; CDR3aa: CASRRGLSTEAFF
d_gene: TRBD1; abundance: once; v_gene: TRBV6-5; j_gene: TRBJ1-4; CDR3nt: TGTGCCAGCAAAGAGACAGGGAATGAAAAACTGTTTTTT; CDR3aa: CASKETGNEKLFF
d_gene: .; abundance: few; v_gene: TRBV28; j_gene: TRBJ1-2; CDR3nt: TGTGCCAGCAGTTTAGCGGACAGTAACTATGGCTACACCTTC; CDR3aa: CASSLADSNYGYTF
d_gene: .; abundance: .; v_gene: TRBV27; j_gene: TRBJ2-7; CDR3nt: TGTGCCAGCAGTTTTATGCAGGCAATACCTACCTACGAGCAGTACTTC; CDR3aa: CASSFMQAIPTYEQYF
d_gene: .; abundance: once; v_gene: TRBV29-1; j_gene: TRBJ2-3; CDR3nt: TGCAGCGTTGAGGCAGGGGTCACAGATACGCAGTATTTT; CDR3aa: CSVEAGVTDTQYF
d_gene: .; abundance: .; v_gene: TRBV29-1; j_gene: TRBJ1-5; CDR3nt: TGCAGCGTTCGAGGCGGGACCGATAGCAATCAGCCCCAGCATTTT; CDR3aa: CSVRGGTDSNQPQHF
d_gene: .; abundance: .; v_gene: TRBV5-4; j_gene: TRBJ1-1; CDR3nt: TGTGCCAGCAGCCTGGCCTTGGGGAGTGGCACTGAAGCTTTCTTT; CDR3aa: CASSLALGSGTEAFF
d_gene: TRBD1; abundance: .; v_gene: TRBV30; j_gene: TRBJ1-6; CDR3nt: TGTGCCTGGTGGACAGGGAGCTCCTATAATTCACCCCTCCACTTT; CDR3aa: CAWWTGSSYNSPLHF
d_gene: .; abundance: .; v_gene: TRBV25-1; j_gene: TRBJ2-1; CDR3nt: TGTGCCAGCAGTGAATATCTCAGGGGTAGGAGTGAGCAGTTCTTC; CDR3aa: CASSEYLRGRSEQFF
d_gene: .; abundance: few; v_gene: TRBV4-1; j_gene: TRBJ1-3; CDR3nt: TGCGCCAGCAGCCAAGACAGTTACAGAAACACCATATATTTT; CDR3aa: CASSQDSYRNTIYF
d_gene: .; abundance: .; v_gene: TRBV10-1; j_gene: TRBJ2-1; CDR3nt: TGCGCCAGCAGTGAGTCGGGGGGTCTGAACAATGAGCAGTTCTTC; CDR3aa: CASSESGGLNNEQFF
d_gene: .; abundance: .; v_gene: TRBV13; j_gene: TRBJ1-6; CDR3nt: TGTGCCAGCAGCCACGGACAGAGAAGCTCCTATAATTCACCCCTCCACTTT; CDR3aa: CASSHGQRSSYNSPLHF
d_gene: TRBD1; abundance: .; v_gene: TRBV19; j_gene: TRBJ2-2; CDR3nt: TGTGCCAGTACGCCCCCGGGGGACAGGGATTATACCGGGGAGCTGTTTTTT; CDR3aa: CASTPPGDRDYTGELFF
d_gene: TRBD2; abundance: .; v_gene: TRBV6-5; j_gene: TRBJ2-1; CDR3nt: TGTGCCAGCAGTTACTCTGCCGCCGGGGGGTGGCCGTTCTTC; CDR3aa: CASSYSAAGGWPFF
d_gene: .; abundance: .; v_gene: TRBV25-1; j_gene: TRBJ2-3; CDR3nt: TGTGCCAGCAGTGCCCGATGGGCTGGAGGTAGCACAGATACGCAGTATTTT; CDR3aa: CASSARWAGGSTDTQYF
d_gene: .; abundance: .; v_gene: TRBV19; j_gene: TRBJ1-4; CDR3nt: TGTGCCAGTACCCATAGGCAGACAAATGAAAAACTGTTTTTT; CDR3aa: CASTHRQTNEKLFF
d_gene: TRBD1; abundance: .; v_gene: TRBV15; j_gene: TRBJ1-5; CDR3nt: TGTGCCACCAGCAGACAGGGGGAGAGCAATCAGCCCCAGCATTTT; CDR3aa: CATSRQGESNQPQHF
d_gene: .; abundance: .; v_gene: TRBV6-5; j_gene: TRBJ1-3; CDR3nt: TGTGCCAGCAGTTACTCAGGAGACTCTGGAAACACCATATATTTT; CDR3aa: CASSYSGDSGNTIYF